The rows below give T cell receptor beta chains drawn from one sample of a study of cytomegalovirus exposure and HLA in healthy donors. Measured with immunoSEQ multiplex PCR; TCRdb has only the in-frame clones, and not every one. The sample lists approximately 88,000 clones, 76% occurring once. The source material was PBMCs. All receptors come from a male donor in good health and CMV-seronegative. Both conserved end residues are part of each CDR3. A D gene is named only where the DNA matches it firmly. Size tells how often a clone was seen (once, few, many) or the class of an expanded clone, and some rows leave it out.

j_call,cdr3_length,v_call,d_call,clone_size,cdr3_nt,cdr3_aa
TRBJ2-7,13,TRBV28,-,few,TGTGCCAGCAGTTTGGGGGCCTCCTACGAGCAGTACTTC,CASSLGASYEQYF
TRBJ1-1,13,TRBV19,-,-,TGTGCCAGTAGTCTACAGAGGAACACTGAAGCTTTCTTT,CASSLQRNTEAFF
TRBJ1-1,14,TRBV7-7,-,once,TGTGCTAGCAGCCCCCTGAGCGCGAACACTGAAGCTTTCTTT,CASSPLSANTEAFF
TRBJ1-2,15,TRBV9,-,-,TGTGCCAGCACCGCGGGGGCCGAAGATAACTATGGCTACACCTTC,CASTAGAEDNYGYTF
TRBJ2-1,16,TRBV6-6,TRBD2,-,TGTGCCGGGGGGACTAGCGGGAGTGGGGCCTACAATGAGCAGTTCTTC,CAGGTSGSGAYNEQFF
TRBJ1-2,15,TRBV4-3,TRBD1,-,TGCGCCAGCAGCCAGGCCGACAGGGGCTTGGGTGGCTACACCTTC,CASSQADRGLGGYTF
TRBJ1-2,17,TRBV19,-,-,TGTGCCAGTAGACCCCGGGCCGCGACAGCCTCTAACTATGGCTACACCTTC,CASRPRAATASNYGYTF
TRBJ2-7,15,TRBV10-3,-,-,TGTGCCATCAGTGAGGTAGATGAGACTTCCTACGAGCAGTACTTC,CAISEVDETSYEQYF
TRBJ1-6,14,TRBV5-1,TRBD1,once,TGCGCCAGCAGCCTCGGACAGGTCTATTCACCCCTCCACTTT,CASSLGQVYSPLHF
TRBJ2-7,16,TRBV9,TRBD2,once,TGTGCCAGCAGCGTAGATGCTAGCGGGAGCCCCTACGAGCAGTACTTC,CASSVDASGSPYEQYF
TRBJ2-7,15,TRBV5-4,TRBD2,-,TGTGCCAGCAGCTGGAGGCGGGGGAGCACCTACGAGCAGTACTTC,CASSWRRGSTYEQYF
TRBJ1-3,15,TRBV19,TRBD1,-,TGTGCCAGTAGTATCACAGGGGTTGCTGGAAACACCATATATTTT,CASSITGVAGNTIYF
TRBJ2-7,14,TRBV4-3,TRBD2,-,TGCGCCAGCAGCTCAAGAGGGGACTACTACGAGCAGTACTTC,CASSSRGDYYEQYF
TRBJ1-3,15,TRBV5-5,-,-,TGTGCCAGCAGCCTCATTGCGACATCTGGAAACACCATATATTTT,CASSLIATSGNTIYF
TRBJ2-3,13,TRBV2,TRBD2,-,TGTGCCGGAAAGGGACTAGTTACAGATACGCAGTATTTT,CAGKGLVTDTQYF
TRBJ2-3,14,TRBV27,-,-,TGTGCCAGCAGTTATATAATTGGCACAGATACGCAGTATTTT,CASSYIIGTDTQYF
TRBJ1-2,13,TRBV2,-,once,TGTGCCAGCTTATCCGGAGCGGCTCTTGGCTACACCTTC,CASLSGAALGYTF
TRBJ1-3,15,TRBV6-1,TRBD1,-,TGTGCCAGCAGTGAAAGGGACAGGGGTGGAAACACCATATATTTT,CASSERDRGGNTIYF
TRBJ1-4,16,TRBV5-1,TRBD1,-,TGCGCCAGCAGCGTGATGGCTGGGACAGCTAATGAAAAACTGTTTTTT,CASSVMAGTANEKLFF
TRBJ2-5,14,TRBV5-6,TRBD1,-,TGTGCCAGCAGCTTGGGACAGGGTGGGAGTACCCAGTACTTC,CASSLGQGGSTQYF
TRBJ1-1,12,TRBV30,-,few,TGTGCCTCTTGGAGGGGGAACACTGAAGCTTTCTTT,CASWRGNTEAFF
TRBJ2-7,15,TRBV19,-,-,TGTGCCAGTAGTATAGGACCGGAGGCAGACTACGAGCAGTACTTC,CASSIGPEADYEQYF
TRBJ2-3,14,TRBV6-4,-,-,TGTGCCAGCAGTGACCGTCCGGGTGAAGATACGCAGTATTTT,CASSDRPGEDTQYF
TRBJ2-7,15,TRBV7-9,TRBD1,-,TGTGCCAGCAGTCCGGTGGGGGCAGGGGGCGACGAGCAGTACTTC,CASSPVGAGGDEQYF
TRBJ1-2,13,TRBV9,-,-,TGTGCCAGCACCGCCGGGTCTTCCTATGGCTACACCTTC,CASTAGSSYGYTF
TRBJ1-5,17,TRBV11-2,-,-,TGTGCCAGCAGCCCATCCCCCGCGGCCAGTAGCAATCAGCCCCAGCATTTT,CASSPSPAASSNQPQHF
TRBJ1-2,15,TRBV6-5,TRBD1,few,TGTGCCAGCAGTTATAGGGACAGGGGGCAAGATGGCTACACCTTC,CASSYRDRGQDGYTF
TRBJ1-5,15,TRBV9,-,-,TGTGCCAGCAGCCCATCGGGTTCGGGGGGCGCAGCCCAGCATTTT,CASSPSGSGGAAQHF
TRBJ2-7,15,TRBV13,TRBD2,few,TGTGCCAGCAGCACCCGACTAGCGGTTTCCTACGAGCAGTACTTC,CASSTRLAVSYEQYF
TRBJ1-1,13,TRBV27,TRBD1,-,TGTGCCAGCAGTTCCGGACAGGGAGTAGGAGCTTTCTTT,CASSSGQGVGAFF
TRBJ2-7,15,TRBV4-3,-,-,TGCGCCAGCAGCCTTGGACTGAGGGACAACTACGAGCAGTACTTC,CASSLGLRDNYEQYF
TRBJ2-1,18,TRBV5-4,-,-,TGTGCCAGCAGCTTGAGCGTAAGGGTACAGGGCTCCTACAATGAGCAGTTCTTC,CASSLSVRVQGSYNEQFF
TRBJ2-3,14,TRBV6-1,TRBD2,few,TGTGCCAGCAGTTTAGCGGGAGAGGTAGATACGCAGTATTTT,CASSLAGEVDTQYF
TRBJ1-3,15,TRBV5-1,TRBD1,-,TGCGCCAGCAGCTCCGGACAGGGAGAGACAAACACCATATATTTT,CASSSGQGETNTIYF
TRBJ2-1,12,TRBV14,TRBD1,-,TGTGCCAGCAGCCCGACAGGGGTTGAGCAGTTCTTC,CASSPTGVEQFF